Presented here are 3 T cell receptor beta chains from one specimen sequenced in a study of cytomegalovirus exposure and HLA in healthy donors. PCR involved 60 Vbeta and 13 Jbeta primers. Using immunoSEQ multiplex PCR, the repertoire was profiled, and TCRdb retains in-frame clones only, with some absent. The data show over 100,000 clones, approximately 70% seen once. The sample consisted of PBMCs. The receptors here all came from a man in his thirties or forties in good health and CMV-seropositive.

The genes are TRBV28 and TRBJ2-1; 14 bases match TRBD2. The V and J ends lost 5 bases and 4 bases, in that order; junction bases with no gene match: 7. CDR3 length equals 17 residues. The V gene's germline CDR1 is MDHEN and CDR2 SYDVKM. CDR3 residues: CASSTGTSGSGYNEQFF. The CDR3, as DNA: TGTGCCAGCAGTACCGGGACTAGCGGGAGTGGTTACAATGAGCAGTTCTTC.

Here the CDR3 reads CASSLSPVGQGHGYTF. CDR3 in DNA: TGTGCCAGCAGCTTATCCCCCGTCGGACAGGGACATGGCTACACCTTC. The chain has TRBV7-8 and TRBJ1-2; TRBD1 matches 8 bases. This CDR3 region has 16 residues. Germline CDR1 and CDR2: SGHVS and FQNEAQ. Losses at the gene ends were 2 bases for V and 6 bases for J; bases not matched to a gene: 11.

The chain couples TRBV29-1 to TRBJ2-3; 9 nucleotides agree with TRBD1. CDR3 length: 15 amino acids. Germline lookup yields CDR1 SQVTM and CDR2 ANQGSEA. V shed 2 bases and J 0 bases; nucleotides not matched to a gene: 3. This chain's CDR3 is CSVEKDRGSTDTQYF. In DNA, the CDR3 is TGCAGCGTTGAAAAGGACAGGGGAAGCACAGATACGCAGTATTTT.